The TCR beta chain described here comes from a study of graft-versus-host responses after intestinal transplantation. Study at large: All recipients were given anti-thymocyte globulin induction, and tacrolimus and steroids were then administered for around three years. Study-wide results and limits: There was an association between peak levels of circulating GvH clones and early post-transplant HvG declines.

Generated by immunoSEQ multiplex PCR, the TCRdb table keeps only in-frame clones and is missing some. The table records 93,000 or so clones, roughly 93% of them present only once. Turning to this clone: Antigen unknown.

The CDR3 is 15 residues long. Germline CDR1 is SNHLY and CDR2 is FYNNEI. The V gene lost 3 bases and the J gene lost 0 bases, with 9 bases spanning the gap. Sequenced here: unstimulated CD8+ T cells sorted from spleen or lymph node cells, sampled before intestinal transplant. The chain links TRBV2 to TRBJ1-5; D call uncertain. The receptor comes from a human donor who received an intestinal transplant. In nucleotides, the CDR3 is TGTGCCAGCAGTGATGGCGGGAATAGCAATCAGCCCCAGCATTTT. Amino acid sequence: CASSDGGNSNQPQHF.